Listed below are T cell receptor beta chains from one sample, sequenced in a study of early T cells in non-severe SARS-CoV-2 infection. TCRdb re-called the 5' RACE reads with MiXCR, one entry per CDR3 protein. Of fewer than 120,000 distinct CDR3 sequences in the sample, approximately 12% were seen once. Source: whole blood, taken at baseline. The receptor set was obtained from an adult who was a healthcare worker with PCR-confirmed SARS-CoV-2 infection or an uninfected control (not recorded which). The CDR3 runs from the conserved cysteine through the conserved F or W. Fields, in order: clone size, CDR3 length, D gene, V gene, J gene, CDR3 protein, CDR3 DNA. D genes are given only for firm matches. Size tells how often a clone was seen (once, few, many) or the class of an expanded clone, and some rows leave it out.

size: once; length: 15; D: -; V: TRBV6-6; J: TRBJ2-1; CDR3: CASSPRPVPYNEQFF; DNA: TGTGCCAGCAGTCCTCGACCCGTCCCTTACAATGAGCAGTTCTTC
size: -; length: 12; D: -; V: TRBV29-1; J: TRBJ2-5; CDR3: CSVSRGRETQYF; DNA: TGCAGCGTAAGCAGGGGCAGAGAGACCCAGTACTTC
size: few; length: 16; D: -; V: TRBV28; J: TRBJ2-1; CDR3: CASRPWDPVTYNEQFF; DNA: TGTGCCAGCAGGCCCTGGGACCCAGTCACCTACAATGAGCAGTTCTTC
size: -; length: 14; D: -; V: TRBV28; J: TRBJ2-7; CDR3: CTSLSGVSSYEQYF; DNA: TGTACCAGCCTTAGCGGAGTGAGCTCCTACGAGCAGTACTTC
size: many; length: 11; D: -; V: TRBV29-1; J: TRBJ1-2; CDR3: CSVASVFGYTF; DNA: TGCAGCGTTGCCTCAGTTTTTGGCTACACCTTC
size: many; length: 13; D: -; V: TRBV18; J: TRBJ1-2; CDR3: CASSPGWDYGYTF; DNA: TGTGCCAGCTCACCGGGTTGGGACTATGGCTACACCTTC
size: many; length: 12; D: -; V: TRBV29-1; J: TRBJ1-1; CDR3: CSTGQLNTEAFF; DNA: TGCAGCACCGGACAGCTGAACACTGAAGCTTTCTTT
size: few; length: 13; D: -; V: TRBV15; J: TRBJ2-7; CDR3: CATSRGGSYEQYF; DNA: TGTGCCACCAGCAGAGGTGGCAGCTACGAGCAGTACTTC
size: many; length: 17; D: -; V: TRBV2; J: TRBJ1-1; CDR3: CANPAAPRRVMNTEAFF; DNA: TGTGCCAACCCCGCCGCCCCGCGCCGGGTCATGAACACTGAAGCTTTCTTT
size: -; length: 15; D: TRBD2; V: TRBV2; J: TRBJ2-7; CDR3: CASTQAGRGTYEQYF; DNA: TGTGCCAGCACCCAAGCCGGGAGGGGAACCTACGAGCAGTACTTC
size: -; length: 15; D: TRBD1; V: TRBV10-3; J: TRBJ2-2; CDR3: CAIRVSGTGTGELFF; DNA: TGTGCCATCAGGGTATCCGGGACAGGAACCGGGGAGCTGTTTTTT
size: -; length: 14; D: -; V: TRBV27; J: TRBJ1-1; CDR3: CASSLSRGNTEAFF; DNA: TGTGCCAGCAGTTTATCGAGGGGGAACACTGAAGCTTTCTTT
size: few; length: 16; D: -; V: TRBV18; J: TRBJ1-1; CDR3: CASCREVFTLNTEAFF; DNA: TGTGCCAGCTGCCGGGAGGTTTTTACCTTGAACACTGAAGCTTTCTTT